One sample yielded the 10 T cell receptor beta chains listed below, sequenced in a study of cytomegalovirus exposure and HLA in healthy donors. With 60 Vbeta and 13 Jbeta primers, the PCR was carried out. Generated by immunoSEQ multiplex PCR, the TCRdb table keeps only in-frame clones and is missing some. The table includes 170,000 or so clones, around 78% detected once. Sequencing was performed on PBMCs. The receptor source for this set is a woman between 50 and 59 years old in good health and CMV-seropositive.

The CDR3 spells CASSPARTVVPHEQYF. The DNA for the CDR3 is TGTGCCAGCAGTCCGGCCCGGACAGTAGTCCCTCACGAGCAGTACTTC. The gene calls are TRBV28 and TRBJ2-7; D is possibly TRBD1 (6 bases). V dropped 5 bases and J dropped 5 bases, with 22 bases sitting between them. CDR1 and CDR2 (germline): MDHEN, SYDVKM. The CDR3 is 16 amino acids.

This clone was seen a handful of times. This specimen includes other DNA sequences encoding the same CDR3. This chain uses TRBV11-2 with TRBJ2-7; 12 bases align to TRBD2. The CDR3 consists of 15 residues. The J segment lost 3 bases and the V segment lost 5 bases, leaving 5 bases of the junction unmatched. Looked up from germline, CDR1 is SGHAT and CDR2 is FQNNGV. In DNA, the CDR3 is TGTGCCAGCAGCCCCCGGACTAGCGGGAACTACGAGCAGTACTTC. This gives the protein CASSPRTSGNYEQYF.

V and J are TRBV19 and TRBJ1-1; 7 bases match TRBD1. The ends lost 7 bases at V and 3 bases at J; junction bases unmatched: 5. The CDR3 is made up of 13 amino acids. CDR1 is LNHDA and CDR2 is SQIVND in the germline V gene (reference sequence). The CDR3 coding sequence is TGTGCCAGTAAGACAGGGTACTACACTGAAGCTTTCTTT. Protein: CASKTGYYTEAFF.

This clone was seen just once. V usage is TRBV9 and J usage is TRBJ1-1; tentatively, D is TRBD1 (5 bases). The V and J ends lost 4 bases and 6 bases respectively, with 13 bases between them. Germline CDR1 SGDLS, CDR2 YYNGEE. The CDR3 is 13 residues long. The CDR3 sequence is CASSPRGVPEAFF. The CDR3 DNA sequence: TGTGCCAGCAGCCCGCGGGGGGTCCCTGAAGCTTTCTTT.

The table lists this clone with a few counts. The sample holds other DNA sequences that translate to the same CDR3. The chain recombines TRBV27 with TRBJ2-3; 9 bases are shared with TRBD1. Unmatched junction bases numbered 3, after V lost 6 bases and J lost 2 bases. Germline assignment: CDR1 MNHEY and CDR2 SMNVEV (reference sequence). This CDR3 is 14 amino acids long. The CDR3 DNA follows: TGTGCCAGCAGGACAGGGGGGGACACAGATACGCAGTATTTT. This sequence encodes CASRTGGDTDTQYF.

The V call is TRBV4-3, the J call TRBJ1-1; possibly TRBD1 for D (5 bases). CDR1 is LGHNA, CDR2 YSLEER, per germline. The CDR3 extends over 17 amino acids. The V and J ends lost 0 bases and 4 bases respectively, with 18 bases between them. CDR3 sequence (DNA): TGCGCCAGCAGCCAAGAGGGAGGTGGCAGGGAGACCACTGAAGCTTTCTTT. Translating gives CASSQEGGGRETTEAFF.

V gene TRBV6-1 combines with J gene TRBJ2-4; the match to TRBD1 covers 7 bases. Unmatched junction bases numbered 4, after V lost 4 bases and J lost 1 base. This CDR3 is 15 amino acids long. Germline loops: CDR1 MNHNS, CDR2 SASEGT. Here the CDR3 reads CASSAPGGAKNIQYF. CDR3 nucleotides: TGTGCCAGCAGTGCGCCAGGGGGTGCCAAAAACATTCAGTACTTC.

The chain employs TRBV21-1 and TRBJ1-5; the D call in the table, TRBD1, was not verified against the DNA. TRBV21-1 is a known pseudogene. CDR3 size: 18 residues. The CDR3 protein is CASSNSEGRGRSNQPQHF. The CDR3 DNA sequence: TGTGCCAGCAGCAACTCAGAAGGAAGGGGAAGGAGCAATCAGCCCCAGCATTTT.

As concerns this clone: The sample holds other DNA sequences that translate to the same CDR3. The rearrangement joins TRBV7-2 to TRBJ1-1, with 9 bases that match TRBD1. The CDR3 runs to 14 residues. V dropped 6 bases and J dropped 5; count of bases not matched to a gene: 7. CDR1 is SGHTA, CDR2 FQGNSA, per germline. The CDR3 DNA sequence: TGTGCCAGCAGTTTGGACAGGGGAACGACTGAAGCTTTCTTT. Translation gives CASSLDRGTTEAFF.

The chain carries TRBV18 and TRBJ1-1, with a possible D match to TRBD1 (6 bases). Germline V lookup: CDR1 KGHSH, CDR2 LQKENI. This CDR3 contains 15 residues. Between the trimmed V and J ends, which lost 2 bases and 7 bases, there was a span of 17 bases. CDR3: CASSPEVTGSSEAFF. The CDR3 bases are TGTGCCAGCTCACCAGAAGTAACAGGGTCCAGTGAAGCTTTCTTT.